The 5 T cell receptor beta chains below come from one sample, sequenced in a study of T-cell memory formation after mild COVID-19. A single record per CDR3 protein comes from TCRdb applying MiXCR to the 5' RACE reads. The sample comprises about 300,000 distinct CDR3 sequences, 15% to 20% of which are singletons, and more than 20% rests with the top ten. Sequencing used PBMCs or a T cell subset sorted from them (not recorded which). These TCRs come from a young man who had mild COVID-19 (a few samples of this study predate the infection). Cell type and time point are not known.

As for this clonotype: One junction end disagrees with the germline gene, perhaps due to a read error. Here the CDR3 DNA reads TGTGCCTGCAGCTTTGGTAGGGAGGAGACTGGGGAGCTGTTTTTT. The encoded protein is CACSFGREETGELFF. The chain couples TRBV7-9 to TRBJ2-2; TRBD2 is a possible D gene (6 bases). The CDR3 consists of 15 residues. Per the germline V gene, CDR1 is SEHNR and CDR2 is FQNEAQ (reference sequence).

This chain connects TRBV2 to TRBJ2-4, with TRBD1 matching over 8 bases. Looked up from germline, CDR1 is SNHLY and CDR2 is FYNNEI. CDR3 size: 15 residues. Germline trimming cut 6 bases from V and 6 bases from J; bases unmatched to any gene: 10. The CDR3 reads CASSPTGTGINIQYF. The CDR3 coding sequence is TGTGCCAGCAGCCCCACCGGGACAGGAATAAACATTCAGTACTTC.

This clonotype was found a few times. The chain has TRBV6-2 or TRBV6-3 and TRBJ1-2, with D unclear. Per germline, CDR1 MNHEY and CDR2 SVGEGT. V gave up 2 bases and J gave up 6 bases, with 13 bases separating them. CDR3 length: 14 amino acids. The CDR3 DNA follows: TGTGCCAGCAGTTACCTCGGCACGGGCCATGGCTACACCTTC. Its protein product is CASSYLGTGHGYTF.

The chain recombines TRBV9 with TRBJ1-4; tentatively, D is TRBD1 (6 bases). The CDR3 has 15 residues. Germline V gene data show CDR1 as SGDLS and CDR2 as YYNGEE. Trimming took 4 bases from V and 6 from J, leaving 16 bases between them. CDR3 DNA sequence: TGTGCCAGCAGCCCGAGGGGGGAAGGCCATGAAAAACTGTTTTTT. Protein sequence: CASSPRGEGHEKLFF.

The rearrangement uses TRBV20-1 and TRBJ1-1; unclear D gene. The V gene's germline CDR1 is DFQATT and CDR2 SNEGSKA (reference sequence). V was shortened by 5 bases and J by 0 bases, with 13 bases between the two germline ends. The CDR3 contains 14 residues. The CDR3 DNA reads TGCAGTGCTGTTTGGGTCGGGATGAACACTGAAGCTTTCTTT. This encodes CSAVWVGMNTEAFF.